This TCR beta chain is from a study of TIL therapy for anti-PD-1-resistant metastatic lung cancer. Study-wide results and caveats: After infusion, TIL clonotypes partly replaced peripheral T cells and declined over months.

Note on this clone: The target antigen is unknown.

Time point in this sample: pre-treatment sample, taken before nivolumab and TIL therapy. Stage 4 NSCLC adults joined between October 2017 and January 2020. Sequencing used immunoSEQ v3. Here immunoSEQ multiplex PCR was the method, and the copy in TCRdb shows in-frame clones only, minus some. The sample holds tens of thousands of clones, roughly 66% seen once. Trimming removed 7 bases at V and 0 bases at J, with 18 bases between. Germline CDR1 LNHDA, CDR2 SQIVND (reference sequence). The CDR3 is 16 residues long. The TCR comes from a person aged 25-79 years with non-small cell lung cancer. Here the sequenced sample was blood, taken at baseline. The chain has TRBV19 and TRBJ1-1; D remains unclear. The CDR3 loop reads CASTKRQPYMNTEAFF. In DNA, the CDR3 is TGTGCCAGTACCAAGAGGCAGCCTTACATGAACACTGAAGCTTTCTTT.